This TCR beta chain emerged from a study of blood T cell repertoires in COVID-19. For the study at large: The United States, Italy and Spain provided the acute and convalescent COVID-19 samples. PBMCs, B-cell-depleted T cells, or T cells were the source of the cDNA or gDNA that made up the material.

V lost 5 bases and J lost 3, with 17 bases in between. Germline CDR1 SGHAT, CDR2 FQDESV (reference sequence). This CDR3 spans 15 amino acids. In the original processing: For nucleated cells, counts were estimated from reference gene primer amplification. Clones were read by immunoSEQ multiplex PCR, and TCRdb kept only the in-frame ones, dropping some. The V and J calls and the clone size are those of that table, but D and trimming were determined from the DNA. The repertoire consists of a few hundred thousand clones, with around 90% occurring once and the leading ten covering less than 6%. Participants came from fewer than 25 US areas, aged roughly 18 to 95 years.

This receptor was taken from a woman in her twenties or thirties who had recovered from COVID-19. Material: PBMCs or T cells enriched from blood (not recorded which). The chain employs TRBV11-1 and TRBJ2-7, with D possibly being TRBD2 (6 bases). This CDR3 reads CASSQPALAIYEQYF. Here the CDR3 DNA reads TGTGCCAGCAGCCAGCCGGCCCTAGCGATCTACGAGCAGTACTTC. Full variable domain (outside the CDR3, taken from reference TRBV11-1 and TRBJ2-7): EAEVAQSPRYKITEKSQAVAFWCDPISGHATLYWYRQILGQGPELLVQFQDESVVDDSQLPKDRFSAERLKGVDSTLKIQPAELGDSAMYLCASSQPALAIYEQYFGPGTRLTVT.